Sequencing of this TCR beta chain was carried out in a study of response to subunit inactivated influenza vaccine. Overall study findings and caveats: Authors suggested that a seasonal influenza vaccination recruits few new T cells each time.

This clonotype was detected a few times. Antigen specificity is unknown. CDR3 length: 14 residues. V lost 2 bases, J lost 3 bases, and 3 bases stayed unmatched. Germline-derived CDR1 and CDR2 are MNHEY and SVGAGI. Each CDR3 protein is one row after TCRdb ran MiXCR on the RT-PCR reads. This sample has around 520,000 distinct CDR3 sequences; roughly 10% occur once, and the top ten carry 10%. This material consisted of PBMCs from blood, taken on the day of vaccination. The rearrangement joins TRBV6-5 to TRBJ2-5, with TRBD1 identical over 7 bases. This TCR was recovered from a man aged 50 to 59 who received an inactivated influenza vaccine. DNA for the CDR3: TGTGCCAGCAGTTACCCGACAGGGAAAGAGACCCAGTACTTC. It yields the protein CASSYPTGKETQYF.